Below, one T cell receptor (beta chain) is given with its context. This clone was counted between two and nine times. Its binding antigen is unknown. Base quality data are lacking; no much larger clone is found one base away. The data were obtained in a study of technical replicates of blood from a handful of donors (dated by TCRdb to 2017 to 2019). The library was made by the immunoSEQ multiplex PCR assay. The table comes from immuneACCESS by way of TCRdb, which keeps in-frame sequences with V and J called. Part of the clones is missing from these tables; in studies checked, under half for an unresolved V gene and the rest for unknown reasons. The sample data list 14,000 or so clones, and roughly 84% of these were observed just once. Clones ranked in the top ten supply 8% to 11% of the sample. The CDR3 covers 10 residues, taking in both the cysteine and the phenylalanine. Left in the record is the CDR3 DNA by itself, 30 bases read in frame from the first base. V is cut by 7 bases and J by 4 bases, and the space between the germline ends is 7 bases. CDR1 and CDR2 were assigned from the germline V gene as SQVTM and ANQGSEA.

This clonotype was obtained from a human donor in good health. Sequencing input: PBMCs. The receptor chain draws on TRBV29-1 and TRBJ1-1, with no reliable assignment of the D segment. The bases are TGCAGCGGAGGTGGCACTGAAGCTTTCTTT. Its protein reads: CSGGGTEAFF.